The sequence of this TCR beta chain was determined in a study of blood T cell repertoires in COVID-19. How the authors handled the data: By means of reference gene primer amplification, nucleated cell counts were estimated. Generated by immunoSEQ multiplex PCR, the TCRdb table keeps only in-frame clones and is missing some. The V and J calls and the clone size are those of that table, but D and trimming were determined from the DNA. This table holds approximately 280,000 clones, over 75% found once. Germline V gene data show CDR1 as SEHNR and CDR2 as FQNEAQ (reference sequence). CDR3 length: 15 residues. V shed 1 base and J shed 1 base, with 10 bases lying between them.

The V gene is TRBV7-9, the J gene TRBJ1-2; unclear D gene. Sequencing used peripheral blood. The TCR originated in a woman aged 55-69 years with acute or convalescent COVID-19. This CDR3 reads CASSLVPGYNYGYTF. CDR3 nucleotides: TGTGCCAGCAGCTTAGTTCCGGGGTATAACTATGGCTACACCTTC.